The 23 T cell receptor beta chains below come from one sample, sequenced in a study of CD4+ T cells in melanoma. This table comes from immunoSEQ multiplex PCR, and its TCRdb copy is limited to in-frame clones, with some not included. Found here are around 5,400 clones, 50% to 75% of them singletons; the top ten hold approximately 23%. The sequencing sample was made of cells from a culture (not recorded whether cultured in vitro). The origin of the receptors is a human donor with melanoma.

The chain employs TRBV9 and TRBJ2-7; 10 bases agree with TRBD1. CDR1 and CDR2 (germline): SGDLS, YYNGEE. J gave up 3 bases and V 3 bases, and 3 bases lay outside the gene matches. The CDR3 is 14 amino acids. CDR3 amino acids: CASSEGTGVYEQYF. The CDR3 bases are TGTGCCAGCAGCGAGGGGACAGGGGTCTACGAGCAGTACTTC.

By share, this clone counts as medium-sized (0.01 to 0.1%). The chain couples TRBV27 to TRBJ1-4; possibly TRBD1 for D (6 bases). Trimming removed 3 bases from V and 7 bases from J, with 15 bases in between. The CDR3 is 15 amino acids. CDR1 and CDR2 from the germline V gene are MNHEY and SMNVEV (reference sequence). CDR3 nucleotide sequence: TGTGCCAGCAGTTTCAAGGGGGGCGGTTTTGAAAAACTGTTTTTT. Amino acids: CASSFKGGGFEKLFF.

The chain uses TRBV5-5 and TRBJ2-2; D uncertain. V lost 6 bases and J lost 7, with 7 bases in between. CDR1 is SGHKS, CDR2 YYEKEE, per germline (reference sequence). CDR3 size: 11 residues. CDR3 in DNA: TGTGCCAGCACCGCCTTCGGGGAGCTGTTTTTT. It is translated as CASTAFGELFF.

This chain joins TRBV28 and TRBJ1-2; 8 positions agree with TRBD1. There are 14 residues in the CDR3. Germline assignment: CDR1 MDHEN and CDR2 SYDVKM. Trimming cost V 7 bases and J 7 bases; bases outside gene matches: 11. This CDR3 reads CASIPGQVFRGYTF. The CDR3, as DNA: TGTGCCAGCATACCGGGACAGGTGTTTCGTGGCTACACCTTC.

This clone was recorded once. The rearrangement joins TRBV27 to TRBJ2-3, with D possibly TRBD1 on 5 matching bases. The germline V gene encodes CDR1 MNHEY and CDR2 SMNVEV (reference sequence). Between the trimmed V and J ends, which lost 0 bases and 6 bases, there was a span of 7 bases. The CDR3 is made up of 13 amino acids. The CDR3 sequence is CASSLSGRDTQYF. The CDR3 nucleotides are TGTGCCAGCAGTTTATCGGGGCGCGATACGCAGTATTTT.

The chain joins TRBV5-5 to TRBJ1-2, with TRBD1 as a possible D gene (6 bases). Germline loops: CDR1 SGHKS, CDR2 YYEKEE (reference sequence). V lost 6 bases to trimming and J lost 2 bases, with 11 bases between them. The CDR3 runs 13 residues. CDR3 sequence: CASTPRGNYGYTF. As DNA, the CDR3 is TGTGCCAGCACCCCCAGGGGAAACTATGGCTACACCTTC.

V gene TRBV7-9 combines with J gene TRBJ2-7, with D possibly being TRBD1 (6 bases). Germline V gene data show CDR1 as SEHNR and CDR2 as FQNEAQ (reference sequence). V was pared by 2 bases and J by 5 bases, with 16 bases between. The CDR3 is made up of 15 amino acids. The CDR3 reads CASSLRAGEVHEQYF. The DNA for the CDR3 is TGTGCCAGCAGCTTAAGGGCAGGGGAAGTCCACGAGCAGTACTTC.

This clone turned up a few times. The chain has TRBV27 and TRBJ1-5, with D maybe TRBD1 (5 bases). V was shortened by 1 base and J by 6 bases, with 19 bases between the two germline ends. There are 17 residues in the CDR3. Germline V lookup: CDR1 MNHEY, CDR2 SMNVEV (reference sequence). CDR3 sequence: CASSLYPGGSGSQPQHF. The CDR3, as DNA: TGTGCCAGCAGTTTATACCCCGGGGGTTCAGGGAGTCAGCCCCAGCATTTT.

The CDR3 DNA follows: TGTGCCAGCAGCTTTTGGGATGGACAGGGGGCCGGGGAGCTGTTTTTT. As protein: CASSFWDGQGAGELFF. The chain uses TRBV7-2 and TRBJ2-2; TRBD1 matches at 10 bases. Per germline, CDR1 SGHTA and CDR2 FQGNSA. V dropped 3 bases and J dropped 6; count of bases not matched to a gene: 7. The CDR3 spans 16 residues.

In its sample, this clone was seen a few times. The chain is built from TRBV29-1 and TRBJ1-1, with a weak D call TRBD1 (5 bases). This CDR3 is built from 11 residues. V lost 4 bases and J 8 bases, leaving 11 bases between the germline ends. The germline gives CDR1 SQVTM, CDR2 ANQGSEA. The CDR3 sequence: CSVAQAREAFF. CDR3 DNA: TGCAGCGTTGCACAGGCTAGGGAAGCTTTCTTT.

V is TRBV5-4 and J is TRBJ2-5, with 12 bases fitting TRBD2. The germline gives CDR1 SGHNT, CDR2 YYREEE (reference sequence). CDR3 length: 15 amino acids. The trim removed 4 bases at V and 3 bases at J, leaving 4 bases unmatched. CDR3 sequence (DNA): TGTGCCAGCAGCATAAGGACTAGCGGGGAAGAGACCCAGTACTTC. This encodes CASSIRTSGEETQYF. Supplemented by reference TRBV5-4 and TRBJ2-5, the full variable domain reads ETGVTQSPTHLIKTRGQQVTLRCSSQSGHNTVSWYQQALGQGPQFIFQYYREEENGRGNFPPRFSGLQFPNYSSELNVNALELDDSALYLCASSIRTSGEETQYFGPGTRLLVL.

The rearrangement links TRBV7-9 to TRBJ2-1; a weak D match, TRBD2 (6 bases). This CDR3 is 15 amino acids long. Trimming left V 5 bases short and J 9 bases short, with 20 bases between. CDR1 SEHNR and CDR2 FQNEAQ come from the germline V gene (reference sequence). For the CDR3, the DNA is TGTGCCAGCAGCCTCCTTGCGGGGCGTATAGGTGAGCAGTTCTTC. It yields the protein CASSLLAGRIGEQFF.

This clone is labeled as medium-sized. The V gene is TRBV6-5, the J gene TRBJ1-1; 9 bases are a match to TRBD1. CDR3 length: 14 residues. Unmatched junction bases numbered 8, after V lost 7 bases and J lost 5 bases. Germline V gives CDR1 MNHEY, CDR2 SVGAGI. The CDR3 loop is CASNLGQGMTEAFF. In DNA form, the CDR3 reads TGTGCCAGCAACCTGGGACAGGGTATGACTGAAGCTTTCTTT.

The CDR3 DNA reads TGCAGCGTTCTCGCTACGCAACAGGGGTACCTAGAGCAGTACTTC. Translation gives CSVLATQQGYLEQYF. The J gene is TRBJ2-7, the V gene TRBV29-1; the match to TRBD1 covers 7 bases. The germline V gene has CDR1 SQVTM and CDR2 ANQGSEA. After removal of 5 bases from V and 7 bases from J, the junction contained 17 bases not matched to a gene. The CDR3 has 15 amino acids.

This clone appeared a few times. The CDR3 DNA reads TGTGCCAGCAGCCCATCAGCCGGGACGGAAGCTTTCTTT. It codes for CASSPSAGTEAFF. This rearrangement joins TRBV13 to TRBJ1-1; a possible D gene is TRBD1 (5 bases). V was cut by 5 bases and J by 8 bases, with 15 bases left in between. The CDR3 covers 13 residues. CDR1 is PRHDT, CDR2 FYEKMQ, per germline (reference sequence).

The chain uses TRBV6-2 or TRBV6-3 and TRBJ2-5, with 10 bases that match TRBD2. The germline V gene has CDR1 MNHEY and CDR2 SVGEGT. V dropped 5 bases and J dropped 2; count of bases not matched to a gene: 5. This CDR3 is 15 amino acids long. CDR3 DNA sequence: TGTGCCAGCAGTGGAATAGCGGGGGGACAAGAGACCCAGTACTTC. Translated, it gives CASSGIAGGQETQYF.

The V and J genes are TRBV9 and TRBJ2-1; D is unresolved. The CDR3 has 13 residues. Per germline, CDR1 SGDLS and CDR2 YYNGEE. V lost 0 bases, J lost 4 bases, and 5 bases lay in between. The chain's CDR3 is CASSVAGYNEQFF. The CDR3 DNA reads as TGTGCCAGCAGCGTAGCCGGGTACAATGAGCAGTTCTTC. The whole variable domain, remainder taken from reference TRBV9 and TRBJ2-1, is DSGVTQTPKHLITATGQRVTLRCSPRSGDLSVYWYQQSLDQGLQFLIQYYNGEERAKGNILERFSAQQFPDLHSELNLSSLELGDSALYFCASSVAGYNEQFFGPGTRLTVL.

This chain uses TRBV6-1 with TRBJ2-1; TRBD2 matches 8 bases. This CDR3 contains 14 residues. With V trimmed by 6 bases and J by 3 bases, 4 bases remained unmatched. Germline V lookup: CDR1 MNHNS, CDR2 SASEGT. The CDR3 spells CASSRGLDYNEQFF. CDR3 sequence (DNA): TGTGCCAGCAGCCGGGGACTAGACTACAATGAGCAGTTCTTC.

V usage is TRBV19 and J usage is TRBJ1-2; TRBD1 matches 8 bases. The CDR3 has 14 amino acids. Germline V gene data show CDR1 as LNHDA and CDR2 as SQIVND (reference sequence). The V gene end was trimmed by 4 bases and the J gene end by 8 bases; junction bases not matched to a gene: 9. The CDR3, as DNA: TGTGCCAGTAGTACGGACAGGGCCTTAGGGGGCTACACCTTC. Translation gives CASSTDRALGGYTF.

The rearrangement joins TRBV5-1 to TRBJ1-4; D not resolved. The CDR3 is made up of 14 amino acids. Germline V CDR1 and CDR2: SGHRS, YFSETQ. V lost 0 bases, J lost 4 bases, and 7 bases lay in between. Written as DNA, the CDR3 is TGCGCCAGCAGCTTGGGGTTAGTTAATGAAAAACTGTTTTTT. Amino acids: CASSLGLVNEKLFF. The full variable domain, in which reference TRBV5-1 and TRBJ1-4 provide the parts outside the CDR3, is KAGVTQTPRYLIKTRGQQVTLSCSPISGHRSVSWYQQTPGQGLQFLFEYFSETQRNKGNFPGRFSGRQFSNSRSEMNVSTLELGDSALYLCASSLGLVNEKLFFGSGTQLSVL.

The chain couples TRBV3-1 (or the pseudogene TRBV3-2) to TRBJ1-4, with D maybe TRBD1 (6 bases). In germline, CDR1 is LGHDT, CDR2 YNNKEL (reference sequence). This CDR3 has 14 residues. Trimming pared 4 bases from V and 4 bases from J, leaving 10 bases between. CDR3 region: CASSPDSGNEKLFF. The CDR3 region has the DNA TGTGCCAGCAGCCCGGACAGCGGTAATGAAAAACTGTTTTTT.

This clone was observed a handful of times. The J gene is TRBJ2-3, the V gene TRBV7-3; the D gene is possibly TRBD1 (5 bases). CDR1 SGHTA and CDR2 FQGTGA come from the germline V gene. The CDR3 runs to 14 residues. V was pared by 3 bases and J by 1 base, with 8 bases between. CDR3 coding DNA: TGTGCCAGCAGCTTCCAGGGTGGCACAGATACGCAGTATTTT. Its translation: CASSFQGGTDTQYF.

This clone is medium-sized in the sample. The chain combines TRBV6-1 with TRBJ2-7; D is unclear. V gave up 0 bases and J gave up 6 bases, with 3 bases separating them. CDR3 length equals 11 residues. Germline CDR1 is MNHNS and CDR2 is SASEGT. This chain's CDR3 is CASSEAREQYF. The CDR3 DNA reads TGTGCCAGCAGTGAAGCGCGCGAGCAGTACTTC.